The present T cell receptor beta chain was sequenced within a study of cytomegalovirus exposure and HLA in healthy donors. With 5 bases removed from V and 0 bases from J, the gap between germline ends came to 14 bases. The CDR3 consists of 17 residues. Germline V gene data show CDR1 as LGHNA and CDR2 as YNFKEQ. The study ran its PCR with 60 Vbeta and 13 Jbeta primers. Profiling relied on immunoSEQ multiplex PCR, and the TCRdb table lists in-frame clones only, not all of them. Among about 190,000 clones, 70% to 75% were seen once, and the ten largest hold approximately 4.6%. A word on this clone: The target antigen is unknown.

Study findings and constraints: Among immune exposure information, only CMV serostatus was available. Rare sequences made up most TCRs, while some public TCRs were found in many donors. A previous analysis found most TCR beta V segments productive roughly 87% or roughly 30% of the time.

Sequenced sample: PBMCs. This receptor was obtained from a man younger than 45 in good health and CMV-seropositive. This chain links TRBV4-2 with TRBJ2-6, with a weak D call TRBD1 (5 bases). The DNA of the CDR3 is TGTGCCAGCAGCTTCGGCAGGGCTGTCTCTGGGGCCAACGTCCTGACTTTC. Translated: CASSFGRAVSGANVLTF.